This T cell receptor (beta chain) was obtained from a study of shared clonotypes between healthy human individuals. On the study more broadly: Per-donor plates numbered three CD4 naive, three CD4 memory, two CD8 naive and one CD8 memory. Study-level findings and limits: The four-donor shared clonotypes exceeded non-shared clonotypes in generation probability, with non-shared ones scoring lower. An expected dependence of interdonor clonotype sharing on sequencing depth was noted. Across subsets, estimated richness was generally greater for naive than for memory populations.

Naive CD8 cells were CD45RO-negative, positively selected for CCR7, excluding terminally differentiated effector memory CD45RA+ cells. Repertoires were generated with immunoSEQ multiplex PCR, while TCRdb's copy carries only in-frame clones and drops some. Seen here are about 1,800,000 clones, about 95% observed once, and the top ten hold more than 0.95%. V was pared by 5 bases and J by 9 bases, with 7 bases of the junction left unmatched. Germline V gene lookup returns CDR1 LGHNA and CDR2 YSLEER. The CDR3 is 14 residues long. On this clone: Its antigen is not identified.

The V gene is TRBV4-3, the J gene TRBJ2-1, with 10 bases fitting TRBD2. Sequencing used naive CD8+ T cells sorted from blood. The receptor was derived from a man aged 18 to 29 in good health. CDR3 DNA: TGCGCCAGCAGCTACGGACTAGCGGCGATTGAGCAGTTCTTC. It translates to CASSYGLAAIEQFF.